Following are 10 T cell receptor beta chains from one sample sequenced in a study of OX40 agonist ivuxolimab in advanced cancers. Generated by immunoSEQ multiplex PCR, the TCRdb table keeps only in-frame clones and is missing some. The sample has 40,000 to 55,000 clones; approximately 90% are singletons. The sequenced sample was CD4+ or CD8+ T cells sorted from blood, obtained in a trial of the OX40 agonist ivuxolimab. These receptors came from an adult with an advanced solid tumor such as melanoma, head and neck, liver or kidney cancer.

J is TRBJ2-2 and V is TRBV30, with TRBD2 matching over 8 bases. Trimming cost V 5 bases and J 5 bases; bases outside gene matches: 13. In germline, CDR1 is GTSNPN, CDR2 SVGIG (reference sequence). The CDR3 has 16 residues. CDR3 amino acids: CAWDSGSSGRTGELFF. The CDR3 DNA reads TGTGCCTGGGACTCGGGGTCTAGCGGGCGAACCGGGGAGCTGTTTTTT. Together with reference TRBV30 and TRBJ2-2, the CDR3 gives the full variable domain: SQTIHQWPATLVQPVGSPLSLECTVEGTSNPNLYWYRQAAGRGLQLLFYSVGIGQISSEVPQNLSASRPQDRQFILSSKKLLLSDSGFYLCAWDSGSSGRTGELFFGEGSRLTVL.

V is TRBV7-3 and J is TRBJ2-5; D is ambiguous. Trimming took 3 bases from V and 7 from J, leaving 9 bases between them. Germline V gives CDR1 SGHTA, CDR2 FQGTGA. The CDR3 loop spans 12 amino acids. CDR3 sequence (DNA): TGTGCCAGCAGCTTGGGCACCGGGACCCAGTACTTC. Its protein product is CASSLGTGTQYF. The whole variable domain, remainder taken from reference TRBV7-3 and TRBJ2-5, is GAGVSQTPSNKVTEKGKYVELRCDPISGHTALYWYRQSLGQGPEFLIYFQGTGAADDSGLPNDRFFAVRPEGSVSTLKIQRTERGDSAVYLCASSLGTGTQYFGPGTRLLVL.

The chain employs TRBV10-3 and TRBJ2-3, with TRBD2 identical over 7 bases. CDR3 length equals 14 residues. The germline gives CDR1 ENHRY, CDR2 SYGVKD. V gave up 10 bases and J gave up 0 bases; unmatched junction bases: 7. CDR3 sequence: CANSQRGSTDTQYF. CDR3 coding DNA: TGTGCCAACAGCCAGCGGGGTAGCACAGATACGCAGTATTTT.

The chain recombines TRBV18 with TRBJ2-3; 7 nucleotides align to TRBD1. The CDR3 is made up of 16 amino acids. From germline, CDR1 is KGHSH and CDR2 LQKENI. V lost 3 bases, J lost 14 bases, and 20 bases stayed unmatched. The CDR3 DNA is TGTGCCAGCTCACCTAACAGGGGAACCACAGATACCATAGGGTATTTT. It codes for CASSPNRGTTDTIGYF.

This rearrangement joins TRBV5-1 to TRBJ2-7; D is possibly TRBD1 (6 bases). Germline lookup yields CDR1 SGHRS and CDR2 YFSETQ. The CDR3 spans 14 residues. Trimming removed 5 bases from V and 0 bases from J, with 12 bases in between. CDR3 nucleotides: TGCGCCAGCAGAGGGGACACAGTCTCCTACGAGCAGTACTTC. Translation gives CASRGDTVSYEQYF.

The rearrangement links TRBV25-1 to TRBJ1-4; D is ambiguous. V dropped 2 bases and J dropped 3 bases, with 7 bases sitting between them. CDR1 and CDR2 from the germline V gene are MGHDK and SYGVNS. The CDR3 consists of 14 residues. The CDR3 reads CASSETAANEKLFF. The CDR3 DNA reads as TGTGCCAGCAGTGAAACGGCTGCTAATGAAAAACTGTTTTTT.

The chain links TRBV6-6 to TRBJ2-7; weak D call: TRBD1 (5 bases). The CDR3 has 14 amino acids. The germline V and J ends were trimmed by 6 bases and 1 base, with 13 bases remaining between them. Germline CDR1 is MNHNY and CDR2 is SVGAGI (reference sequence). This chain's CDR3 is CASRDSDRSYEQYF. CDR3 in DNA: TGTGCCAGCAGGGATTCAGACAGATCCTACGAGCAGTACTTC.

The rearrangement joins TRBV5-8 to TRBJ1-2; 7 bases are a match to TRBD1. CDR1 and CDR2 (germline): SGHTS, YDEGEE. Trimming removed 3 bases from V and 6 bases from J; junction bases left unmatched: 2. CDR3 length equals 12 residues. CDR3 in amino acids: CASSYTGDGYTF. In DNA, the CDR3 is TGTGCCAGCAGCTATACAGGGGATGGCTACACCTTC.

The V and J genes are TRBV28 and TRBJ2-5, with D unclear. The closer fit of TRBJ2-7 to the DNA end suggests the J call may be wrong. Germline lookup yields CDR1 MDHEN and CDR2 SYDVKM. The CDR3 loop spans 14 amino acids. The CDR3 DNA follows: TGTGCCAGCAGTTTAGTGGCCCGCTCCTACGAGCAGTACTTC. Amino acids: CASSLVARSYEQYF.

The genes are TRBV5-1 and TRBJ2-7; 14 bases agree with TRBD2. This CDR3 spans 16 amino acids. The germline V gene has CDR1 SGHRS and CDR2 YFSETQ. Losses at the gene ends were 4 bases for V and 5 bases for J; bases not matched to a gene: 8. In DNA, the CDR3 is TGCGCCAGCAGCGCCCAGACTAGCGGGAGGGCCGACGAGCAGTACTTC. Translating gives CASSAQTSGRADEQYF.